The source of this T cell receptor (beta chain) is a study of cytomegalovirus exposure and HLA in healthy donors. Profiling relied on immunoSEQ multiplex PCR, and the TCRdb table lists in-frame clones only, not all of them. The sample has about 120,000 clones, roughly 90% seen once. Trimming removed 8 bases at V and 1 base at J, with 8 bases between. There are 12 residues in the CDR3. Germline loops: CDR1 SEHNR, CDR2 FQNEAQ (reference sequence). Study-level points and caveats: Among TCR beta chains, those listed as cytomegalovirus-associated numbered around 160. Most TCR sequences were uncommon, yet certain public TCRs appeared in many donors.

This clone has just one count. Antigen unknown. The chain couples TRBV7-9 to TRBJ1-1; no definite D call. Specimen: PBMCs. This TCR was sampled from a woman between 18 and 29 years old in good health and CMV-seropositive. The chain's CDR3 is CASSTGNTEAFF. The CDR3 coding sequence is TGTGCCAGCTCTACCGGGAACACTGAAGCTTTCTTT.